This T cell receptor (beta chain) was recorded in a study of T cell responses to AZD1222 COVID-19 vaccine. Study outcomes and limitations: Following two doses of AZD1222, Spike-specific TCR breadth and depth rose.

This table comes from immunoSEQ multiplex PCR, and its TCRdb copy is limited to in-frame clones, with some not included. The sample includes approximately 210,000 clones, about 95% of them seen just once. With respect to this clone: The antigen remains unidentified.

V was shortened by 0 bases and J by 4 bases, with 12 bases between the two germline ends. Looked up from germline, CDR1 is MNHEY and CDR2 is SVGAGI. This CDR3 spans 16 amino acids. This sequence joins TRBV6-5 and TRBJ1-4, with a tentative D call TRBD1 (6 bases). This sequence originates from an adult who received the MenACWY meningococcal vaccine as a control. The sequences come from peripheral blood, collected 28 days after the second dose of the MenACWY control vaccine. The CDR3 DNA is TGTGCCAGCAGTTACTCCCAGGGGACACTTAATGAAAAACTGTTTTTT. This encodes CASSYSQGTLNEKLFF.